Each of the 19 T cell receptor beta chains below was sequenced from the same sample in a study of T cell responses to AZD1222 COVID-19 vaccine. Profiled with immunoSEQ multiplex PCR; TCRdb holds only in-frame clones, not every one. The sample contains some 150,000 clones, around 89% of which appear only once. Sequenced material: peripheral blood, taken on day 0 of AZD1222 vaccination. These receptors came from an adult in good health.

The chain is built from TRBV9 and TRBJ2-7; D may be TRBD2 (6 bases). Trimming pared 3 bases from V and 0 bases from J, leaving 13 bases between. The CDR3 runs to 15 residues. CDR1 and CDR2 (germline): SGDLS, YYNGEE. In DNA form, the CDR3 reads TGTGCCAGCAGCGAGGGGACTGATTACTCCTACGAGCAGTACTTC. It encodes CASSEGTDYSYEQYF.

This clone was recorded once. V is TRBV7-2 and J is TRBJ2-3; D gene ambiguous. This CDR3 contains 14 residues. Trimming shortened V by 0 bases and J by 3 bases, and 7 bases separated the two germline ends. The germline V gene encodes CDR1 SGHTA and CDR2 FQGNSA. The CDR3 DNA follows: TGTGCCAGCAGCTTAGCCCCCGGTACAGATACGCAGTATTTT. Translated: CASSLAPGTDTQYF.

V is TRBV29-1 and J is TRBJ1-1; D is ambiguous. Germline V gives CDR1 SQVTM, CDR2 ANQGSEA. Trimming stripped 4 bases from V and 1 base from J, with 7 bases between. The CDR3 runs 12 residues. This chain's CDR3 is CSVGHPNTEAFF. As DNA, the CDR3 is TGCAGCGTTGGGCACCCGAACACTGAAGCTTTCTTT. The entire variable domain, with the rest obtained from reference TRBV29-1 and TRBJ1-1, is as follows: SAVISQKPSRDICQRGTSLTIQCQVDSQVTMMFWYRQQPGQSLTLIATANQGSEATYESGFVIDKFPISRPNLTFSTLTVSNMSPEDSSIYLCSVGHPNTEAFFGQGTRLTVV.

V usage is TRBV5-8 and J usage is TRBJ1-5; the D is unclear. CDR1 is SGHTS, CDR2 YDEGEE, per germline. This CDR3 contains 15 residues. V was clipped by 1 base and J by 7 bases, with 15 bases between them. This chain's CDR3 is CASSLWGRERQPQHF. DNA for the CDR3: TGTGCCAGCAGCTTGTGGGGAAGGGAGCGACAGCCCCAGCATTTT.

This clone was observed once. The chain joins TRBV5-4 to TRBJ1-6, with 7 bases identical to TRBD1. CDR1 is SGHNT and CDR2 is YYREEE in the germline V gene (reference sequence). J lost 1 base, V lost 0 bases, and 13 bases had no gene match. The CDR3 has 20 residues. In nucleotides, the CDR3 is TGTGCCAGCAGCTTGGCAGGGGGAGGAGGCTCGTTTTCCTATAATTCACCCCTCCACTTT. Translation gives CASSLAGGGGSFSYNSPLHF.

This clone was detected once. The chain joins TRBV5-1 to TRBJ2-1, with 11 bases lining up with TRBD2. The CDR3 runs to 15 residues. CDR1 and CDR2 from the germline V gene are SGHRS and YFSETQ. With 4 bases clipped from V and 10 bases from J, the junction kept 10 bases outside the gene matches. The CDR3 loop is CASSETSGAAGEQFF. The CDR3 DNA is TGCGCCAGCAGCGAGACTAGCGGGGCAGCCGGCGAGCAGTTCTTC.

The chain has TRBV9 and TRBJ2-5; 10 positions agree with TRBD2. The trim removed 0 bases at V and 3 bases at J, leaving 8 bases unmatched. The germline V gene has CDR1 SGDLS and CDR2 YYNGEE. The CDR3 sequence is 17 residues long. DNA of the CDR3: TGTGCCAGCAGCGTAGGCAGCGGGGGGGCGAAGAAAGAGACCCAGTACTTC. This codes for CASSVGSGGAKKETQYF. Full variable domain (rest looked up from reference TRBV9 and TRBJ2-5): DSGVTQTPKHLITATGQRVTLRCSPRSGDLSVYWYQQSLDQGLQFLIQYYNGEERAKGNILERFSAQQFPDLHSELNLSSLELGDSALYFCASSVGSGGAKKETQYFGPGTRLLVL.

This clone was observed once. J is TRBJ1-6 and V is TRBV28; D remains unclear. CDR1 MDHEN and CDR2 SYDVKM come from the germline V gene. The CDR3 totals 13 residues. V was shortened by 2 bases and J by 7 bases, with 6 bases between the two germline ends. The CDR3 here is CASSLGYNSPLHF. The CDR3 coding sequence is TGTGCCAGCAGTTTAGGGTACAATTCACCCCTCCACTTT.

Only a few counts were recorded for this clone. J is TRBJ1-5 and V is TRBV4-3, with 9 bases identical to TRBD1. CDR3 length: 16 residues. Germline V gene data show CDR1 as LGHNA and CDR2 as YSLEER. The V segment lost 0 bases and the J segment 5 bases; nucleotides outside the gene matches: 5. The CDR3 protein is CASSQDLDRGHQPQHF. The CDR3 nucleotides are TGCGCCAGCAGCCAAGATTTGGACAGGGGTCATCAGCCCCAGCATTTT.

The V call is TRBV7-9, the J call TRBJ2-4, with a weak D call TRBD2 (6 bases). The germline V gene encodes CDR1 SEHNR and CDR2 FQNEAQ (reference sequence). The CDR3 extends over 18 amino acids. The V gene lost 4 bases and the J gene lost 1 base, with 20 bases spanning the gap. Here the CDR3 DNA reads TGTGCCAGCAGCTCTCGCGGGGCAGGGTCCGCTGCCAAAAACATTCAGTACTTC. Its protein product is CASSSRGAGSAAKNIQYF. Full variable domain (rest looked up from reference TRBV7-9 and TRBJ2-4): DTGVSQNPRHKITKRGQNVTFRCDPISEHNRLYWYRQTLGQGPEFLTYFQNEAQLEKSRLLSDRFSAERPKGSFSTLEIQRTEQGDSAMYLCASSSRGAGSAAKNIQYFGAGTRLSVL.

The J gene is TRBJ2-3, the V gene TRBV19, with 9 bases matching TRBD2. This CDR3 region has 15 residues. Trimming cost V 7 bases and J 7 bases; bases outside gene matches: 12. Germline V CDR1 and CDR2: LNHDA, SQIVND (reference sequence). The CDR3 protein is CASTLGTSGQNTQYF. As DNA, the CDR3 is TGTGCCAGTACCCTAGGCACTAGCGGGCAAAATACGCAGTATTTT. The variable domain in full, with the rest retrieved from reference TRBV19 and TRBJ2-3, is DGGITQSPKYLFRKEGQNVTLSCEQNLNHDAMYWYRQDPGQGLRLIYYSQIVNDFQKGDIAEGYSVSREKKESFPLTVTSAQKNPTAFYLCASTLGTSGQNTQYFGPGTRLTVL.

The chain links TRBV29-1 to TRBJ1-4; TRBD1 might be the D (6 bases). The germline gives CDR1 SQVTM, CDR2 ANQGSEA. This CDR3 has 14 residues. Trimming shortened V by 5 bases and J by 8 bases, and 18 bases separated the two germline ends. CDR3 loop: CSVPLQGSGEKLFF. In nucleotides, the CDR3 is TGCAGCGTTCCCCTACAGGGCAGCGGCGAAAAACTGTTTTTT.

The rearrangement uses TRBV11-2 and TRBJ2-1; 14 positions agree with TRBD2. The length of the CDR3 is 15 residues. In germline, CDR1 is SGHAT, CDR2 FQNNGV. With V trimmed by 4 bases and J by 6 bases, 2 bases remained unmatched. The CDR3 DNA reads TGTGCCAGCAGCTGGACTAGCGGGGGGTCCAATGAGCAGTTCTTC. It yields the protein CASSWTSGGSNEQFF.

The chain joins TRBV19 to TRBJ1-1; 8 positions agree with TRBD1. This CDR3 comprises 13 residues. Per germline, CDR1 LNHDA and CDR2 SQIVND (reference sequence). V lost 3 bases, J lost 4 bases, and 1 base stayed unmatched. The chain's CDR3 is CASSMTGVTEAFF. The CDR3 bases are TGTGCCAGTAGTATGACAGGGGTCACTGAAGCTTTCTTT.

V is TRBV5-1 and J is TRBJ1-4; TRBD1 might be the D (6 bases). Trimming took 4 bases from V and 6 from J, leaving 19 bases between them. CDR1 is SGHRS, CDR2 YFSETQ, per germline. The CDR3 has 16 residues. CDR3: CASSPGWTAGDEKLFF. CDR3 sequence (DNA): TGCGCCAGCAGCCCCGGGTGGACAGCGGGGGATGAAAAACTGTTTTTT. The full variable domain, in which reference TRBV5-1 and TRBJ1-4 provide the parts outside the CDR3, is KAGVTQTPRYLIKTRGQQVTLSCSPISGHRSVSWYQQTPGQGLQFLFEYFSETQRNKGNFPGRFSGRQFSNSRSEMNVSTLELGDSALYLCASSPGWTAGDEKLFFGSGTQLSVL.

The chain links TRBV9 to TRBJ1-2, with D possibly TRBD1 on 5 matching bases. Germline V lookup: CDR1 SGDLS, CDR2 YYNGEE. CDR3 length: 13 amino acids. V shed 4 bases and J shed 3 bases, with 10 bases lying between them. CDR3 DNA: TGTGCCAGCAGCATCGGGACGGACTATGGCTACACCTTC. Encoded protein: CASSIGTDYGYTF.

The chain employs TRBV23-1 and TRBJ2-7, with a weak D call TRBD2 (5 bases). TRBV23-1 is annotated as an ORF whose role is uncertain. The CDR3 spans 11 residues. Trimming shortened V by 7 bases and J by 3 bases, and 7 bases separated the two germline ends. The CDR3 sequence is CASKGSYEQYF. The CDR3 nucleotides are TGCGCCAGCAAAGGGAGCTACGAGCAGTACTTC.

The rearrangement uses TRBV7-8 and TRBJ2-2, with TRBD1 matching 8 bases. The CDR3 extends over 15 amino acids. Trimming at V came to 5 bases and at J to 6 bases, leaving 8 bases not matched to a gene. Germline-derived CDR1 and CDR2 are SGHVS and FQNEAQ. CDR3 nucleotide sequence: TGTGCCAGCAGCCTCCGGGACAGGAGGGCCGGGGAGCTGTTTTTT. Its protein is CASSLRDRRAGELFF.

This chain joins TRBV9 and TRBJ2-3; D remains unclear. The germline V gene has CDR1 SGDLS and CDR2 YYNGEE. There are 13 residues in the CDR3. Trimming left V 6 bases short and J 2 bases short, with 10 bases between. CDR3 sequence: CASNRGNTDTQYF. CDR3 DNA sequence: TGTGCCAGCAACCGCGGTAACACAGATACGCAGTATTTT.